This T cell receptor beta chain originates from a study of technical replicates of blood from a few donors. The CDR3 has 13 amino acids. Per the germline V gene, CDR1 is SGHVS and CDR2 is FNYEAQ. Trimming at V came to 2 bases and at J to 8 bases, leaving 5 bases not matched to a gene. Assay used: immunoSEQ multiplex PCR; TCRdb lists only in-frame clones, some missing. The sample contains 65,000 to 95,000 clones, 98% of which appear only once. The material sequenced was T cells isolated from PBMCs. This rearrangement joins TRBV7-6 to TRBJ1-2; TRBD1 matches at 7 bases. The receptor was isolated from a human donor in good health. The CDR3 DNA is TGTGCCAGCAGCTTATTGGGGGACAGAGGCTACACCTTC. This sequence encodes CASSLLGDRGYTF. Filled out from reference TRBV7-6 and TRBJ1-2, the complete variable domain reads GAGVSQSPRYKVTKRGQDVALRCDPISGHVSLYWYRQALGQGPEFLTYFNYEAQQDKSGLPNDRFSAERPEGSISTLTIQRTEQRDSAMYRCASSLLGDRGYTFGSGTRLTVV.